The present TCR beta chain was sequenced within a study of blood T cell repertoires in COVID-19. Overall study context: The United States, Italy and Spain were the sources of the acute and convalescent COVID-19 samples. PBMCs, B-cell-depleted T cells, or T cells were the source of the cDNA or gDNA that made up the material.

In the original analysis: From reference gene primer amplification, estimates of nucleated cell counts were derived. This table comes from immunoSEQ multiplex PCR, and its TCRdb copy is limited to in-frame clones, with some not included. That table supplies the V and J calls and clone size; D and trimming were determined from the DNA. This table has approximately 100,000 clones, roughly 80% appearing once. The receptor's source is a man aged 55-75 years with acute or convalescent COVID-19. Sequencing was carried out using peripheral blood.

Here the CDR3 reads CASSLNAVSDTQYF. Written as DNA, the CDR3 is TGTGCCAGCAGCTTGAATGCGGTCTCAGATACGCAGTATTTT. J is TRBJ2-3 and V is TRBV7-6; no reliable D call. The CDR3 totals 14 residues. V was trimmed by 3 bases and J by 4 bases, leaving 11 bases between them. Germline CDR1 reads SGHVS; CDR2 reads FNYEAQ.